The 18 T cell receptor beta chains presented below share a single source sample, sequenced in a study of blood T cell repertoires in COVID-19. This table comes from immunoSEQ multiplex PCR, and its TCRdb copy is limited to in-frame clones, with some not included. There are 200,000 to 300,000 clones in the sample; about 88% occur only once, and 0.99% lies in the top ten. The sample consisted of peripheral blood. The receptors were sampled from a woman aged 40 to 50 who had recovered from COVID-19.

In the case of this clone: The same CDR3 can be traced to other DNA sequences in this sample. V and J are TRBV7-9 and TRBJ2-5; a possible D gene is TRBD2 (6 bases). This CDR3 has 14 amino acids. Per germline, CDR1 SEHNR and CDR2 FQNEAQ (reference sequence). Trimming stripped 1 base from V and 2 bases from J, with 8 bases between. CDR3 nucleotides: TGTGCCAGCAGCTTAGTCGGAGGGCAAGAGACCCAGTACTTC. Amino acids: CASSLVGGQETQYF.

The chain has TRBV15 and TRBJ2-4, with 7 bases identical to TRBD2. From germline, CDR1 is LNHNV and CDR2 YYDKDF (reference sequence). Losses at the gene ends were 1 base for V and 2 bases for J; bases not matched to a gene: 5. The CDR3 covers 16 residues. This CDR3 reads CATSRGRAGPKNIQYF. The CDR3 DNA is TGTGCCACCAGCAGAGGGCGAGCGGGGCCCAAAAACATTCAGTACTTC.

The J gene is TRBJ1-4, the V gene TRBV7-9; a possible D gene is TRBD1 (5 bases). CDR1 and CDR2 from the germline V gene are SEHNR and FQNEAQ (reference sequence). Trimming took off 5 bases at V and 5 bases at J, with 12 bases between the two ends. The CDR3 is 14 amino acids. CDR3 nucleotide sequence: TGTGCCAGCAGCCGGGGGACCGAAAATGAAAAACTGTTTTTT. This translates into CASSRGTENEKLFF.

The genes are TRBV6-5 and TRBJ2-5; 9 nucleotides align to TRBD1. The CDR3 consists of 14 residues. Germline assignment: CDR1 MNHEY and CDR2 SVGAGI. Trimming took 8 bases from V and 6 from J; bases not matched to a gene: 10. The CDR3 DNA sequence: TGTGCCAGCCAGGGACAGGGCAATAGGCAGACCCAGTACTTC. It yields the protein CASQGQGNRQTQYF.

The chain employs TRBV18 and TRBJ2-1, with D possibly TRBD1 on 5 matching bases. The CDR3 sequence is 14 residues long. CDR1 and CDR2 from the germline V gene are KGHSH and LQKENI. The V end was cut by 0 bases, the J end by 12 bases, with 15 bases between. This chain's CDR3 is CASSPPVGVPGQFF. DNA of the CDR3: TGTGCCAGCTCACCACCGGTAGGGGTGCCAGGGCAGTTCTTC.

V and J are TRBV11-3 and TRBJ1-2, with unresolved D. V was shortened by 3 bases and J by 2 bases, with 7 bases between the two germline ends. The CDR3 has 13 amino acids. Germline CDR1 reads SGHNT; CDR2 reads YENEEA. CDR3 sequence: CASSLGYNYGYTF. The CDR3, as DNA: TGTGCCAGCAGCTTGGGCTACAACTATGGCTACACCTTC.

The V and J genes are TRBV29-1 and TRBJ2-7, with 10 bases matching TRBD1. The CDR3 contains 16 residues. From germline, CDR1 is SQVTM and CDR2 ANQGSEA. Trimming removed 0 bases from V and 2 bases from J; junction bases left unmatched: 7. CDR3 protein: CSVEDTGQGPAYEQYF. The CDR3 nucleotides read TGCAGCGTTGAAGATACGGGACAGGGGCCCGCCTACGAGCAGTACTTC.

Points on this clone: Other DNA sequences from this sample encode an identical CDR3 as well. V is TRBV7-2 and J is TRBJ1-1; D is possibly TRBD1 (6 bases). The CDR3 loop spans 14 amino acids. CDR1 is SGHTA and CDR2 is FQGNSA in the germline V gene. V shed 0 bases and J shed 8 bases, with 13 bases lying between them. The chain's CDR3 is CASSLAGGTYEAFF. CDR3 in DNA: TGTGCCAGCAGCTTAGCCGGTGGGACATACGAAGCTTTCTTT.

This sequence joins TRBV11-2 and TRBJ2-1; D gene uncertain. The V gene lost 5 bases and the J gene lost 10 bases, with 21 bases spanning the gap. The V gene's germline CDR1 is SGHAT and CDR2 FQNNGV. CDR3 length equals 15 residues. The CDR3 loop is CASSPGHLPPSEQFF. The CDR3 nucleotides read TGTGCCAGCAGCCCCGGTCACCTACCTCCCTCCGAGCAGTTCTTC.

The chain carries TRBV7-2 and TRBJ2-7, with D maybe TRBD2 (5 bases). The V and J ends lost 3 bases and 4 bases respectively, with 13 bases between them. The CDR3 runs to 14 residues. The V gene's germline CDR1 is SGHTA and CDR2 FQGNSA. The chain's CDR3 is CASSFRGSPYEQYF. The CDR3 DNA reads TGTGCCAGCAGCTTCCGGGGTAGCCCTTACGAGCAGTACTTC.

The chain recombines TRBV9 with TRBJ1-2; 8 bases map to TRBD1. The V segment lost 3 bases and the J segment 3 bases; nucleotides outside the gene matches: 7. CDR1 and CDR2 from the germline V gene are SGDLS and YYNGEE. The CDR3 length is 15 residues. For the CDR3, the DNA is TGTGCCAGCAGCGCTAGCCCGGGACAGGACTATGGCTACACCTTC. Translating gives CASSASPGQDYGYTF. Full variable domain (outside the CDR3, taken from reference TRBV9 and TRBJ1-2): DSGVTQTPKHLITATGQRVTLRCSPRSGDLSVYWYQQSLDQGLQFLIQYYNGEERAKGNILERFSAQQFPDLHSELNLSSLELGDSALYFCASSASPGQDYGYTFGSGTRLTVV.

The V gene is TRBV3-1 (or the pseudogene TRBV3-2), the J gene TRBJ2-3; 11 nucleotides agree with TRBD2. CDR1 and CDR2 (germline): LGHDT, YNNKEL (reference sequence). The J segment lost 14 bases and the V segment lost 1 base, leaving 8 bases of the junction unmatched. This CDR3 region has 14 residues. CDR3 residues: CASSQGVLAGGRYF. The CDR3 nucleotides are TGTGCCAGCAGCCAAGGGGTGCTAGCGGGAGGTCGGTATTTT.

The chain links TRBV7-8 to TRBJ1-3; a weak D match, TRBD1 (6 bases). In germline, CDR1 is SGHVS, CDR2 FQNEAQ. V lost 8 bases and J lost 0, with 23 bases in between. This CDR3 contains 18 residues. CDR3: CASQLRGGGVDSGNTIYF. CDR3 nucleotides: TGTGCCAGCCAGCTTAGGGGCGGGGGCGTAGACTCTGGAAACACCATATATTTT.

This chain links TRBV9 with TRBJ2-7; 8 bases line up with TRBD1. The V and J ends lost 4 bases and 2 bases, in that order; junction bases with no gene match: 20. CDR1 is SGDLS and CDR2 is YYNGEE in the germline V gene. CDR3 length equals 19 residues. DNA of the CDR3: TGTGCCAGCAGCACCTACGACAGGGGTCGGAGAAAACCTGCCTACGAGCAGTACGTC. Its translation is CASSTYDRGRRKPAYEQYV.

V gene TRBV21-1 combines with J gene TRBJ1-2. TRBV21-1 is a known pseudogene. The CDR3 is made up of 20 amino acids. The chain's CDR3 is CASSKEERGRRFSSTGGYTF. As DNA, the CDR3 is TGTGCCAGCAGCAAAGAGGAGCGGGGGCGGCGGTTCTCCTCGACGGGCGGCTACACCTTC.

CDR3 region: CASSYSRKNIQYF. CDR3 DNA: TGTGCCAGCAGTTACTCGCGTAAAAACATTCAGTACTTC. This chain joins TRBV6-5 and TRBJ2-4, with D unclear. This CDR3 has 13 residues. From germline, CDR1 is MNHEY and CDR2 SVGAGI. Trimming took off 0 bases at V and 4 bases at J, with 4 bases between the two ends.

The chain recombines TRBV28 with TRBJ2-3; D not certain. Looked up from germline, CDR1 is MDHEN and CDR2 is SYDVKM. Between the trimmed V and J ends, which lost 11 bases and 0 bases, there was a span of 9 bases. The CDR3 contains 12 residues. DNA for the CDR3: TGTGCCGGTAGCCGTAGCACAGATACGCAGTATTTT. Translating gives CAGSRSTDTQYF.

The rearrangement joins TRBV3-1 (or the pseudogene TRBV3-2) to TRBJ1-1; D perhaps matches TRBD1 (6 bases). V dropped 0 bases and J dropped 2 bases, with 10 bases sitting between them. The CDR3 extends over 15 amino acids. Looked up from germline, CDR1 is LGHDT and CDR2 is YNNKEL (reference sequence). The CDR3: CASSQEGAVNTEAFF. CDR3 bases: TGTGCCAGCAGCCAAGAGGGGGCGGTCAACACTGAAGCTTTCTTT.